This is a list of T cell receptor gamma chains from one sample in a study of Vδ1+ human thymocytes. TCRdb applied CATT to the multiplex PCR reads for clone calling. The data hold tens of thousands of gamma-chain clones, with about 18% observed a single time. The sample was Vdelta1+ gamma-delta thymocytes from the thymus. The receptors stem from a boy under three years old who had congenital heart surgery. CDR3s include the opening cysteine and the closing phenylalanine or tryptophan. The order of the fields is V gene, clone size, J gene, CDR3 protein, CDR3 DNA. The size field is filled for only some rows; it gives once, few, many or a size class.

V gene: TRGV9; clone size: NA; J gene: TRGJ1/TRGJ2; CDR3 protein: CALYAGLYKKLF; CDR3 DNA: TGTGCCTTGTACGCGGGGCTTTATAAGAAACTCTTT
V gene: TRGV9; clone size: NA; J gene: TRGJP; CDR3 protein: CALWEVRELGKKIKVF; CDR3 DNA: TGTGCCTTGTGGGAGGTGCGTGAGTTGGGCAAAAAAATCAAGGTATTT
V gene: TRGV3; clone size: NA; J gene: TRGJ1/TRGJ2; CDR3 protein: CATWDSRYYKKLF; CDR3 DNA: TGTGCCACCTGGGACAGTCGATATTATAAGAAACTCTTT
V gene: TRGV3; clone size: few; J gene: TRGJ1/TRGJ2; CDR3 protein: CATWDYDGPLF; CDR3 DNA: TGTGCCACCTGGGACTACGATGGGCCACTCTTT
V gene: TRGV9; clone size: NA; J gene: TRGJ1/TRGJ2; CDR3 protein: CALWEVRESYYKKLF; CDR3 DNA: TGTGCCTTGTGGGAGGTGCGCGAGAGTTATTATAAGAAACTCTTT
V gene: TRGV9; clone size: medium-sized; J gene: TRGJ1/TRGJ2; CDR3 protein: CALRVDHKKLF; CDR3 DNA: TGTGCCTTGCGGGTCGACCATAAGAAACTCTTT
V gene: TRGV9; clone size: few; J gene: TRGJP1; CDR3 protein: CALWETGWFKIF; CDR3 DNA: TGTGCCTTGTGGGAAACTGGTTGGTTCAAGATATTT
V gene: TRGV2; clone size: once; J gene: TRGJ1/TRGJ2; CDR3 protein: CATWDGLGSYYKKLF; CDR3 DNA: TGTGCCACCTGGGACGGGCTAGGATCTTATTATAAGAAACTCTTT
V gene: TRGV4; clone size: few; J gene: TRGJ1/TRGJ2; CDR3 protein: CATWAHTKKLF; CDR3 DNA: TGTGCCACCTGGGCCCACACGAAGAAACTCTTT
V gene: TRGV3; clone size: NA; J gene: TRGJP2; CDR3 protein: CATWDRLRGSDWIKTF; CDR3 DNA: TGTGCCACCTGGGACAGGTTAAGAGGTAGTGATTGGATCAAGACGTTT
V gene: TRGV9; clone size: NA; J gene: TRGJ1/TRGJ2; CDR3 protein: CALWEVRELF; CDR3 DNA: TGTGCCTTGTGGGAGGTGCGAGAACTCTTT
V gene: TRGV5; clone size: NA; J gene: TRGJP1; CDR3 protein: CATWVGRGTTGWFKIF; CDR3 DNA: TGTGCCACCTGGGTTGGTCGGGGTACCACTGGTTGGTTCAAGATATTT
V gene: TRGV3; clone size: few; J gene: TRGJ1/TRGJ2; CDR3 protein: CATWDRGVSKKLF; CDR3 DNA: TGTGCCACCTGGGACAGGGGGGTGAGTAAGAAACTCTTT
V gene: TRGV9; clone size: NA; J gene: TRGJ1/TRGJ2; CDR3 protein: CALWARVYYKKLF; CDR3 DNA: TGTGCCTTGTGGGCCCGTGTATATTATAAGAAACTCTTT
V gene: TRGV3; clone size: few; J gene: TRGJ1/TRGJ2; CDR3 protein: CATWRVYKKLF; CDR3 DNA: TGTGCCACCTGGCGAGTTTATAAGAAACTCTTT
V gene: TRGV4; clone size: NA; J gene: TRGJ1/TRGJ2; CDR3 protein: CATWDRNKKLF; CDR3 DNA: TGTGCCACCTGGGATCGGAATAAGAAACTCTTT
V gene: TRGV9; clone size: few; J gene: TRGJ1/TRGJ2; CDR3 protein: CALWGSAQNYYKKLF; CDR3 DNA: TGTGCCTTGTGGGGGAGCGCCCAGAATTATTATAAGAAACTCTTT
V gene: TRGV8; clone size: NA; J gene: TRGJP1; CDR3 protein: CATWDMEDTTGWFKIF; CDR3 DNA: TGTGCCACCTGGGATATGGAGGATACCACTGGTTGGTTCAAGATATTT
V gene: TRGV5; clone size: NA; J gene: TRGJ1/TRGJ2; CDR3 protein: CATWDRRYYYKKLF; CDR3 DNA: TGTGCCACCTGGGACAGGCGGTATTATTATAAGAAACTCTTT
V gene: TRGV4; clone size: few; J gene: TRGJ1/TRGJ2; CDR3 protein: CATWDGPGNPQPYYKKLF; CDR3 DNA: TGTGCCACCTGGGATGGGCCTGGGAATCCCCAACCTTATTATAAGAAACTCTTT
V gene: TRGV4; clone size: medium-sized; J gene: TRGJ1/TRGJ2; CDR3 protein: CATWDGPYYKKLF; CDR3 DNA: TGTGCCACCTGGGATGGTCCTTATTATAAGAAACTCTTT
V gene: TRGV2; clone size: few; J gene: TRGJP2; CDR3 protein: CATWDGQWIKTF; CDR3 DNA: TGTGCCACCTGGGACGGGCAGTGGATCAAGACGTTT
V gene: TRGV5; clone size: NA; J gene: TRGJ1/TRGJ2; CDR3 protein: CATWDSPRYYKKLF; CDR3 DNA: TGTGCCACCTGGGACAGCCCGAGGTATTATAAGAAACTCTTT
V gene: TRGV5; clone size: NA; J gene: TRGJ1/TRGJ2; CDR3 protein: CATWDTGALGEKLF; CDR3 DNA: TGTGCCACCTGGGACACAGGAGCCCTCGGGGAGAAACTCTTT
V gene: TRGV9; clone size: NA; J gene: TRGJ1/TRGJ2; CDR3 protein: CALWEVQLNYYKKLF; CDR3 DNA: TGTGCCTTGTGGGAGGTCCAGCTAAATTATTATAAGAAACTCTTT
V gene: TRGV3; clone size: few; J gene: TRGJP2; CDR3 protein: CATWDRPRYSGSDWIKTF; CDR3 DNA: TGTGCCACCTGGGACAGGCCCAGATATAGTGGTAGTGATTGGATCAAGACGTTT
V gene: TRGV3; clone size: few; J gene: TRGJ1/TRGJ2; CDR3 protein: CATWDRPLSGGKLF; CDR3 DNA: TGTGCCACCTGGGACAGGCCCCTCTCCGGGGGGAAACTCTTT
V gene: TRGV3; clone size: NA; J gene: TRGJ1/TRGJ2; CDR3 protein: CATWDGQEKKLF; CDR3 DNA: TGTGCCACCTGGGACGGGCAGGAGAAGAAGCTCTTT
V gene: TRGV9; clone size: NA; J gene: TRGJ1/TRGJ2; CDR3 protein: CALRHRVEKLF; CDR3 DNA: TGTGCCTTGAGGCATCGAGTCGAGAAACTCTTT
V gene: TRGV4; clone size: few; J gene: TRGJ1/TRGJ2; CDR3 protein: CATWDGSRKLF; CDR3 DNA: TGTGCCACCTGGGACGGGAGTCGGAAACTCTTT
V gene: TRGV9; clone size: NA; J gene: TRGJ1/TRGJ2; CDR3 protein: CALWEVVSAEGYKKLF; CDR3 DNA: TGTGCCTTGTGGGAGGTCGTTAGTGCGGAGGGTTATAAGAAACTCTTT
V gene: TRGV4; clone size: few; J gene: TRGJ1/TRGJ2; CDR3 protein: CATWDPVGKLF; CDR3 DNA: TGTGCCACCTGGGACCCGGTGGGGAAACTCTTT
V gene: TRGV9; clone size: NA; J gene: TRGJ1/TRGJ2; CDR3 protein: CALWEKEKNYYKKLF; CDR3 DNA: TGTGCCTTGTGGGAGAAAGAAAAGAATTATTATAAGAAACTCTTT
V gene: TRGV9; clone size: NA; J gene: TRGJ1/TRGJ2; CDR3 protein: CALWEVRVYYYKKLF; CDR3 DNA: TGTGCCTTGTGGGAGGTGAGGGTGTATTATTATAAGAAACTCTTT
V gene: TRGV3; clone size: NA; J gene: TRGJP1; CDR3 protein: CATWDRLGTGWFKIF; CDR3 DNA: TGTGCCACCTGGGACAGATTAGGCACTGGTTGGTTCAAGATATTT
V gene: TRGV4; clone size: NA; J gene: TRGJ1/TRGJ2; CDR3 protein: CATWDARNYYKKLF; CDR3 DNA: TGTGCCACCTGGGACGCTAGGAATTATTATAAGAAACTCTTT
V gene: TRGV4; clone size: few; J gene: TRGJ1/TRGJ2; CDR3 protein: CATWDGPSWDYKKLF; CDR3 DNA: TGTGCCACCTGGGATGGGCCGAGCTGGGATTATAAGAAACTCTTT
V gene: TRGV9; clone size: NA; J gene: TRGJ1/TRGJ2; CDR3 protein: CALWEVQGYKKLF; CDR3 DNA: TGTGCCTTGTGGGAGGTGCAGGGGTATAAGAAACTCTTT
V gene: TRGV9; clone size: few; J gene: TRGJ1/TRGJ2; CDR3 protein: CALWEVTPYQRAQKLF; CDR3 DNA: TGTGCCTTGTGGGAGGTGACTCCTTACCAACGAGCGCAGAAACTCTTT
V gene: TRGV9; clone size: few; J gene: TRGJ1/TRGJ2; CDR3 protein: CALWERYYKKLF; CDR3 DNA: TGCGCCTTGTGGGAGCGATATTATAAGAAACTCTTT
V gene: TRGV2; clone size: few; J gene: TRGJ1/TRGJ2; CDR3 protein: CATWDGQGYKKLF; CDR3 DNA: TGTGCCACCTGGGACGGCCAGGGATATAAGAAACTCTTT
V gene: TRGV8; clone size: few; J gene: TRGJ1/TRGJ2; CDR3 protein: CATWVPSKKLF; CDR3 DNA: TGTGCCACCTGGGTTCCTTCTAAGAAACTCTTT
V gene: TRGV9; clone size: NA; J gene: TRGJ1/TRGJ2; CDR3 protein: CALWELSNYYKKLF; CDR3 DNA: TGTGCCTTGTGGGAGCTCTCGAATTATTATAAGAAACTCTTT
V gene: TRGV8; clone size: few; J gene: TRGJ1/TRGJ2; CDR3 protein: CATWDGVYKKLF; CDR3 DNA: TGTGCCACCTGGGATGGTGTTTATAAGAAACTCTTT
V gene: TRGV4; clone size: few; J gene: TRGJ1/TRGJ2; CDR3 protein: CATWDGPYGYKKLF; CDR3 DNA: TGTGCCACCTGGGATGGGCCGTATGGATATAAGAAACTCTTT
V gene: TRGV4; clone size: few; J gene: TRGJ1/TRGJ2; CDR3 protein: CATWDDWYYKKLF; CDR3 DNA: TGTGCCACCTGGGATGATTGGTATTATAAGAAACTCTTT
V gene: TRGV4; clone size: NA; J gene: TRGJP2; CDR3 protein: CATWDNHWGSDWIKTF; CDR3 DNA: TGTGCCACCTGGGATAACCACTGGGGTAGTGATTGGATCAAGACGTTT
V gene: TRGV9; clone size: few; J gene: TRGJ1/TRGJ2; CDR3 protein: CALWFVHYKKLF; CDR3 DNA: TGTGCCTTGTGGTTCGTCCATTATAAGAAACTCTTT
V gene: TRGV2; clone size: NA; J gene: TRGJ1/TRGJ2; CDR3 protein: CATWDGPTTNYYKKLF; CDR3 DNA: TGTGCCACCTGGGACGGGCCTACAACGAATTATTATAAGAAACTCTTT
V gene: TRGV2; clone size: few; J gene: TRGJ1/TRGJ2; CDR3 protein: CATWDGREGYKKLF; CDR3 DNA: TGTGCCACCTGGGACGGGCGTGAAGGATATAAGAAACTCTTT
V gene: TRGV5; clone size: few; J gene: TRGJ1/TRGJ2; CDR3 protein: CATWDRHRNYYKKLF; CDR3 DNA: TGTGCCACCTGGGACAGGCATCGGAATTATTATAAGAAACTCTTT
V gene: TRGV9; clone size: few; J gene: TRGJ1/TRGJ2; CDR3 protein: CALWEVPRKLF; CDR3 DNA: TGTGCCTTGTGGGAGGTGCCCAGAAAACTCTTT
V gene: TRGV5; clone size: few; J gene: TRGJ1/TRGJ2; CDR3 protein: CATWDRPRWSYYKKLF; CDR3 DNA: TGTGCCACCTGGGACAGGCCCCGATGGTCGTATTATAAGAAACTCTTT
V gene: TRGV8; clone size: NA; J gene: TRGJP2; CDR3 protein: CATWDSGDWIKTF; CDR3 DNA: TGTGCCACCTGGGATAGCGGTGATTGGATCAAGACGTTT
V gene: TRGV2; clone size: NA; J gene: TRGJ1/TRGJ2; CDR3 protein: CATWDGPPNKKLF; CDR3 DNA: TGTGCCACCTGGGACGGCCCCCCGAATAAGAAACTCTTT
V gene: TRGV2; clone size: medium-sized; J gene: TRGJ1/TRGJ2; CDR3 protein: CATWDGPVKLF; CDR3 DNA: TGTGCCACCTGGGACGGGCCGGTGAAACTCTTT
V gene: TRGV5; clone size: NA; J gene: TRGJP2; CDR3 protein: CATWDRPIGSSDWIKTF; CDR3 DNA: TGTGCCACCTGGGACAGGCCCATTGGGAGTAGTGATTGGATCAAGACGTTT
V gene: TRGV9; clone size: few; J gene: TRGJP; CDR3 protein: CALWEPQIEELGKKIKVF; CDR3 DNA: TGTGCCTTGTGGGAGCCTCAAATAGAAGAGTTGGGCAAAAAAATCAAGGTATTT
V gene: TRGV2; clone size: NA; J gene: TRGJ1/TRGJ2; CDR3 protein: CATWDGGYRKLF; CDR3 DNA: TGTGCCACCTGGGACGGGGGTTACCGCAAACTCTTT
V gene: TRGV4; clone size: few; J gene: TRGJ1/TRGJ2; CDR3 protein: CATENYYKKLF; CDR3 DNA: TGTGCCACCGAAAATTATTATAAGAAACTCTTT